This T cell receptor (beta chain) comes out of a study of blood T cell repertoires in COVID-19. The CDR3 has 15 residues. The germline V gene has CDR1 MDHEN and CDR2 SYDVKM. The V end was cut by 5 bases, the J end by 0 bases, with 11 bases between. The protocol was immunoSEQ multiplex PCR, while the TCRdb copy is restricted to in-frame clones and leaves out a portion. The table records 200,000 to 250,000 clones, roughly 80% of them present only once. Each exposed participant met a COVID-19 case in the 2 weeks preceding study entry. What was sequenced was PBMCs or T cells enriched from blood (not recorded which). The sequence came from a woman aged 50 to 60 who had been exposed to COVID-19. The V gene is TRBV28, the J gene TRBJ1-5, with D uncertain. The CDR3 reads CASSTQLDSNQPQHF. The CDR3 region has the DNA TGTGCCAGCAGTACCCAACTTGATAGCAATCAGCCCCAGCATTTT. The whole variable domain, filled in from reference TRBV28 and TRBJ1-5, reads DVKVTQSSRYLVKRTGEKVFLECVQDMDHENMFWYRQDPGLGLRLIYFSYDVKMKEKGDIPEGYSVSREKKERFSLILESASTNQTSMYLCASSTQLDSNQPQHFGDGTRLSIL.